The clone carrying this TCR beta chain has a handful of counts. Its specificity is not known. Together with a sample-barcoded 5' primer, a J-beta primer mix was included in a second PCR lasting about 6 to 11 cycles. The authors tagged each cDNA molecule using a template-switch adaptor with 12 random nucleotides. MiXCR, run by TCRdb on the 5' RACE reads, gives a single entry per CDR3 protein. The sample has about 580,000 distinct CDR3 sequences, 40% to 50% seen once. This sample is drawn from a study of blood T cells in healthy people across ages. Findings of the study overall: Unsorted PBMC input precluded a conclusive naive versus antigen-experienced comparison.

The study isolated at least 6.5 million PBMCs from each sample. Total RNA was extracted at no less than 6 micrograms per sample. V dropped 7 bases and J dropped 1 base, with 10 bases sitting between them. The CDR3 length is 14 residues. This receptor was taken from a man older than 75 in good health. This chain links TRBV12-3 or TRBV12-4 with TRBJ1-4, with TRBD1 as a possible D gene (5 bases). Specimen: blood. The DNA of the CDR3 is TGTGCCAGCACCCCCGGGGGAACTAATGAAAAACTGTTTTTT. It codes for CASTPGGTNEKLFF.